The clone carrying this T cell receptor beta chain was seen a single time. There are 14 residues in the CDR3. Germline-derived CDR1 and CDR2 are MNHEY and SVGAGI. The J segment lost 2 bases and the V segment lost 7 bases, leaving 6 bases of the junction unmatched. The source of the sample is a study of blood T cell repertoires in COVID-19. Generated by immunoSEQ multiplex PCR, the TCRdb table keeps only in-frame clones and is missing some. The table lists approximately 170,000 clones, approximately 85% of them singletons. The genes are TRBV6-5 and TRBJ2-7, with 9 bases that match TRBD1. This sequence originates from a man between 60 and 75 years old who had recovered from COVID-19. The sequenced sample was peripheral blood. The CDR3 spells CASIARDRAYEQYF. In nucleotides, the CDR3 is TGTGCCAGCATCGCCCGGGACAGGGCCTACGAGCAGTACTTC.